These T cell receptor beta chains were read from a single sample in a study of cytomegalovirus exposure and HLA in healthy donors. The assay was immunoSEQ multiplex PCR, and TCRdb's table has in-frame clones only and misses some. The sample consists of 110,000 or so clones, about 84% of them appearing once. Sequenced sample: PBMCs. These receptors all come from a woman in her twenties or thirties in good health and CMV-seronegative. CDR3s include the opening cysteine and the closing phenylalanine or tryptophan. The D gene is left open where the match is weak. The size entry is marked missing in some rows and otherwise reads once, few, many or a size class.

clone_size: NA; v_call: TRBV7-2; j_call: TRBJ2-1; d_call: TRBD2; cdr3_aa: CASSLGGSGARYNEQFF; cdr3_nt: TGTGCCAGCAGCTTAGGGGGTAGCGGGGCCCGTTACAATGAGCAGTTCTTC
clone_size: NA; v_call: TRBV5-1; j_call: TRBJ1-1; d_call: NA; cdr3_aa: CASSGIRGEAFF; cdr3_nt: TGCGCCAGCAGCGGTATCAGGGGTGAAGCTTTCTTT
clone_size: NA; v_call: TRBV5-6; j_call: TRBJ2-2; d_call: TRBD1; cdr3_aa: CASSFRTGSNTGELFF; cdr3_nt: TGTGCCAGCAGCTTCCGGACAGGTAGCAACACCGGGGAGCTGTTTTTT
clone_size: NA; v_call: TRBV10-1; j_call: TRBJ1-6; d_call: TRBD1; cdr3_aa: CASRTTGVNSPLHF; cdr3_nt: TGCGCCAGCAGGACGACAGGGGTTAATTCACCCCTCCACTTT
clone_size: NA; v_call: TRBV5-6; j_call: TRBJ1-1; d_call: NA; cdr3_aa: CASSFGPGTRSTEAFF; cdr3_nt: TGTGCCAGCAGCTTCGGCCCAGGGACAAGGAGCACTGAAGCTTTCTTT
clone_size: NA; v_call: TRBV10-1; j_call: TRBJ2-7; d_call: NA; cdr3_aa: CASSESRTPSSYEQYF; cdr3_nt: TGCGCCAGCAGTGAGTCGCGGACTCCGAGCTCCTACGAGCAGTACTTC
clone_size: NA; v_call: TRBV6-5; j_call: TRBJ1-1; d_call: NA; cdr3_aa: CASSYSPRSAERAFF; cdr3_nt: TGTGCCAGCAGTTACTCGCCCAGGAGTGCGGAGCGGGCTTTCTTT
clone_size: NA; v_call: TRBV10-3; j_call: TRBJ2-2; d_call: TRBD2; cdr3_aa: CAIKSGGPNTGELFF; cdr3_nt: TGTGCCATCAAGAGCGGGGGGCCTAACACCGGGGAGCTGTTTTTT
clone_size: NA; v_call: TRBV6-5; j_call: TRBJ1-2; d_call: NA; cdr3_aa: CASSAQGSNYGYTF; cdr3_nt: TGTGCCAGCAGTGCGCAGGGGAGCAACTATGGCTACACCTTC
clone_size: NA; v_call: TRBV19; j_call: TRBJ1-6; d_call: NA; cdr3_aa: CASSTPGSSPLHF; cdr3_nt: TGTGCCAGTAGTACGCCGGGATCGTCACCCCTCCACTTT
clone_size: NA; v_call: TRBV19; j_call: TRBJ1-1; d_call: NA; cdr3_aa: CASSIPGGRAEAFF; cdr3_nt: TGTGCCAGTAGTATCCCAGGAGGGAGGGCTGAAGCTTTCTTT
clone_size: NA; v_call: TRBV11-3; j_call: TRBJ2-3; d_call: NA; cdr3_aa: CASSWSSTDTQYF; cdr3_nt: TGTGCCAGCAGTTGGAGCAGCACAGATACGCAGTATTTT
clone_size: NA; v_call: TRBV6-5; j_call: TRBJ2-5; d_call: NA; cdr3_aa: CASSSSGQETQYF; cdr3_nt: TGTGCCAGCAGTTCCAGCGGTCAAGAGACCCAGTACTTC
clone_size: once; v_call: TRBV9; j_call: TRBJ1-1; d_call: NA; cdr3_aa: CASSVLAELNTEAFF; cdr3_nt: TGTGCCAGCAGCGTATTAGCGGAGTTGAACACTGAAGCTTTCTTT
clone_size: few; v_call: TRBV5-1; j_call: TRBJ2-2; d_call: NA; cdr3_aa: CASSVAAGELFF; cdr3_nt: TGCGCCAGTAGCGTAGCGGCCGGGGAGCTGTTTTTT
clone_size: NA; v_call: TRBV7-3; j_call: TRBJ1-5; d_call: NA; cdr3_aa: CASSLIDSQGQPQHF; cdr3_nt: TGTGCCAGCAGCTTAATAGACAGTCAGGGTCAGCCCCAGCATTTT
clone_size: NA; v_call: TRBV9; j_call: TRBJ2-4; d_call: TRBD1; cdr3_aa: CASSLGTGLAKNIQYF; cdr3_nt: TGTGCCAGCAGCCTAGGGACAGGGCTAGCCAAAAACATTCAGTACTTC
clone_size: NA; v_call: TRBV11-1; j_call: TRBJ1-2; d_call: TRBD1; cdr3_aa: CASSPPGQPMGYTF; cdr3_nt: TGTGCCAGCAGCCCACCGGGACAGCCGATGGGCTACACCTTC
clone_size: NA; v_call: TRBV7-2; j_call: TRBJ1-2; d_call: NA; cdr3_aa: CASSFRGQGNYGYTF; cdr3_nt: TGTGCCAGCAGCTTTAGGGGTCAGGGGAACTATGGCTACACCTTC
clone_size: NA; v_call: TRBV18; j_call: TRBJ1-5; d_call: NA; cdr3_aa: CASSPDMLINQPQHF; cdr3_nt: TGTGCCAGCTCACCAGACATGTTAATCAATCAGCCCCAGCATTTT
clone_size: many; v_call: TRBV14; j_call: TRBJ2-3; d_call: NA; cdr3_aa: CASSQALDTQYF; cdr3_nt: TGTGCCAGCAGCCAAGCTTTAGATACGCAGTATTTT
clone_size: NA; v_call: TRBV19; j_call: TRBJ1-2; d_call: NA; cdr3_aa: CASRAQGANYGYTF; cdr3_nt: TGTGCCAGTAGGGCACAGGGAGCTAACTATGGCTACACCTTC
clone_size: NA; v_call: TRBV7-2; j_call: TRBJ1-2; d_call: TRBD1; cdr3_aa: CASSLWDRVGGYTF; cdr3_nt: TGTGCCAGCAGCTTATGGGACAGGGTGGGCGGCTACACCTTC
clone_size: NA; v_call: TRBV18; j_call: TRBJ2-5; d_call: NA; cdr3_aa: CASSPGWGTEETQYF; cdr3_nt: TGTGCCAGCTCACCGGGTTGGGGCACGGAAGAGACCCAGTACTTC
clone_size: NA; v_call: TRBV5-5; j_call: TRBJ1-2; d_call: TRBD1; cdr3_aa: CASSLGMGQGSDYGYTF; cdr3_nt: TGTGCCAGCAGCTTGGGGATGGGACAGGGGTCGGACTATGGCTACACCTTC
clone_size: NA; v_call: TRBV25-1; j_call: TRBJ2-3; d_call: TRBD2; cdr3_aa: CASSVSGGWGTDTQYF; cdr3_nt: TGTGCCAGCAGTGTCAGCGGGGGGTGGGGCACAGATACGCAGTATTTT
clone_size: NA; v_call: TRBV5-1; j_call: TRBJ1-1; d_call: NA; cdr3_aa: CASSLAGYGTEAFF; cdr3_nt: TGCGCCAGCAGCTTGGCAGGGTACGGCACTGAAGCTTTCTTT
clone_size: NA; v_call: TRBV19; j_call: TRBJ1-2; d_call: NA; cdr3_aa: CASSIDRQGSNYGYTF; cdr3_nt: TGTGCCAGTAGTATAGATAGGCAGGGTAGTAACTATGGCTACACCTTC
clone_size: NA; v_call: TRBV5-1; j_call: TRBJ2-3; d_call: NA; cdr3_aa: CASSLGGVDTQYF; cdr3_nt: TGCGCCAGCAGCTTGGGCGGGGTGGATACGCAGTATTTT
clone_size: NA; v_call: TRBV11-1; j_call: TRBJ1-1; d_call: NA; cdr3_aa: CASSYHSVSEAFF; cdr3_nt: TGTGCCAGCAGCTATCATTCGGTGTCTGAAGCTTTCTTT
clone_size: NA; v_call: TRBV6-5; j_call: TRBJ2-7; d_call: TRBD1; cdr3_aa: CASSKGQGYEQYF; cdr3_nt: TGTGCCAGCAGCAAGGGACAGGGGTACGAGCAGTACTTC
clone_size: once; v_call: TRBV4-3; j_call: TRBJ2-2; d_call: TRBD2; cdr3_aa: CASSQEGLAGNTGELFF; cdr3_nt: TGCGCCAGCAGCCAAGAAGGTCTAGCGGGGAACACCGGGGAGCTGTTTTTT
clone_size: NA; v_call: TRBV5-1; j_call: TRBJ1-1; d_call: TRBD1; cdr3_aa: CASSSGTGLDTEAFF; cdr3_nt: TGCGCCAGCAGCTCGGGGACAGGGTTGGACACTGAAGCTTTCTTT
clone_size: many; v_call: TRBV6-1; j_call: TRBJ1-5; d_call: TRBD1; cdr3_aa: CASSEPGWWQGASGPQHF; cdr3_nt: TGTGCCAGCAGTGAACCGGGTTGGTGGCAGGGGGCGAGCGGGCCCCAGCATTTT
clone_size: NA; v_call: TRBV5-4; j_call: TRBJ1-2; d_call: TRBD1; cdr3_aa: CASSQRTGRNYGYTF; cdr3_nt: TGTGCCAGCAGCCAACGGACAGGGAGGAACTATGGCTACACCTTC
clone_size: NA; v_call: TRBV4-1; j_call: TRBJ1-2; d_call: NA; cdr3_aa: CASSQDPQILGNGYTF; cdr3_nt: TGCGCCAGCAGCCAAGATCCGCAGATACTAGGCAATGGCTACACCTTC
clone_size: NA; v_call: TRBV5-1; j_call: TRBJ1-1; d_call: NA; cdr3_aa: CASSSQVGTEAFF; cdr3_nt: TGCGCCAGCAGCTCACAGGTGGGGACTGAAGCTTTCTTT
clone_size: NA; v_call: TRBV29-1; j_call: TRBJ1-2; d_call: NA; cdr3_aa: CSVGDGENYGYTF; cdr3_nt: TGCAGCGTAGGAGATGGGGAGAACTATGGCTACACCTTC
clone_size: NA; v_call: TRBV19; j_call: TRBJ1-3; d_call: TRBD1; cdr3_aa: CASSMDHRGYSGNTIYF; cdr3_nt: TGTGCCAGTAGTATGGACCACAGGGGTTACTCTGGAAACACCATATATTTT
clone_size: NA; v_call: TRBV6-5; j_call: TRBJ1-2; d_call: TRBD1; cdr3_aa: CASNPDRGYGYTF; cdr3_nt: TGTGCCAGCAACCCGGACAGGGGCTATGGCTACACCTTC
clone_size: once; v_call: TRBV27; j_call: TRBJ2-7; d_call: NA; cdr3_aa: CASSPGQTKFYEQYF; cdr3_nt: TGTGCCAGCAGCCCTGGACAGACTAAGTTCTACGAGCAGTACTTC
clone_size: NA; v_call: TRBV2; j_call: TRBJ2-1; d_call: NA; cdr3_aa: CASSESGGHSSYNEQFF; cdr3_nt: TGTGCCAGCAGTGAATCTGGTGGGCACAGCTCCTACAATGAGCAGTTCTTC
clone_size: NA; v_call: TRBV27; j_call: TRBJ1-2; d_call: TRBD1; cdr3_aa: CASSEGQGRGYTF; cdr3_nt: TGTGCCAGCAGTGAGGGACAGGGCCGGGGCTACACCTTC
clone_size: NA; v_call: TRBV19; j_call: TRBJ2-2; d_call: NA; cdr3_aa: CASSTGGAAGELFF; cdr3_nt: TGTGCCAGTAGTACCGGGGGAGCGGCCGGGGAGCTGTTTTTT
clone_size: NA; v_call: TRBV27; j_call: TRBJ1-4; d_call: NA; cdr3_aa: CASNPRGALNEKLFF; cdr3_nt: TGTGCCAGCAACCCCCGTGGGGCCCTTAATGAAAAACTGTTTTTT
clone_size: NA; v_call: TRBV5-1; j_call: TRBJ2-2; d_call: TRBD1; cdr3_aa: CASSPDRGGTGELFF; cdr3_nt: TGCGCCAGCAGCCCGGACAGGGGCGGAACCGGGGAGCTGTTTTTT
clone_size: NA; v_call: TRBV15; j_call: TRBJ2-3; d_call: NA; cdr3_aa: CATSGTSDTDTQYF; cdr3_nt: TGTGCCACCAGCGGGACATCCGACACAGATACGCAGTATTTT